This record looks at one TCR beta chain sequence and its context. The antigen is not known. A much larger clone lies a single base off, so this may be a read error. There were only healthy Caucasians among the donors. The sample belongs to a study of identical twins. Study results and limitations: Among out-of-frame alpha sequences shared by twins, low generation probability occurred in excess.

It was template switching that added a universal primer site, and there were unique molecular identifiers on the cDNA. TCRdb fed the 5' RACE reads into MiXCR, producing one record per CDR3 protein. The profile shows about 240,000 distinct CDR3 sequences, 10% to 13% of them singletons. CDR1 and CDR2 from the germline V gene are DFQATT and SNEGSKA (reference sequence). The CDR3 covers 14 residues. The sequence was obtained from a man between 45 and 60 years old in good health. The chain recombines TRBV20-1 with TRBJ1-1, with D unresolved. Sequencing input: memory T cells sorted from blood. CDR3 nucleotide sequence: TGCTGTGCCCTCCGGGAGCACATGAACACTGAAGCTTTCTTT. Translation: CCALREHMNTEAFF.